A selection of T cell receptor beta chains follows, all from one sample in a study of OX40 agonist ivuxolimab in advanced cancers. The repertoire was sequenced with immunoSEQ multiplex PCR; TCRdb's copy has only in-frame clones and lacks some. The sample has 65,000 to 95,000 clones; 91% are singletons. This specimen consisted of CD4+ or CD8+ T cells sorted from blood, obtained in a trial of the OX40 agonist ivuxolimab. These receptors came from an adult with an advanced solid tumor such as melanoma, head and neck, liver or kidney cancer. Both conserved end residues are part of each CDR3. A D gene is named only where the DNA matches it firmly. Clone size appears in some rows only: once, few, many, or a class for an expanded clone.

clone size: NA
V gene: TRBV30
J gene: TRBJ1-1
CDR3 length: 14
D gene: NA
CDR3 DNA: TGTGCCTGGAGTGTGCAGGCTGGAATCGCTGAAGCTTTCTTT
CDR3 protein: CAWSVQAGIAEAFF

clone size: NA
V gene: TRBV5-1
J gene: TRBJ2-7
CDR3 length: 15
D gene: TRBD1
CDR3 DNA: TGCGCCAGCAGGCTGGAGTCAGGGGGATTACACGAGCAGTACTTC
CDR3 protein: CASRLESGGLHEQYF

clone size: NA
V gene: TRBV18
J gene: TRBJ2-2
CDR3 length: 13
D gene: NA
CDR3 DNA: TGTGCCAGCTCACCACCAATGGGCCGGGAGCTGTTTTTT
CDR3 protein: CASSPPMGRELFF

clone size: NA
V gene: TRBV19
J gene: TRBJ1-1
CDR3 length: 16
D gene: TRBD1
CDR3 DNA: TGTGCCAGTAGTCTTGGACAGGGTTCGCCGGGGACTGAAGCTTTCTTT
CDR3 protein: CASSLGQGSPGTEAFF

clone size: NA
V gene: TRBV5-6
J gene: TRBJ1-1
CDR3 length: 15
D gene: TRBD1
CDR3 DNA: TGTGCCAGCAGCTCGGGACAGTTAATGAACACTGAAGCTTTCTTT
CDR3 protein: CASSSGQLMNTEAFF

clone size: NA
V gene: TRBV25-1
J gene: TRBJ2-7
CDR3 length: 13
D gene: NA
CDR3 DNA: TGTGCCAGCAGTGAAACGGTTTCATTGGGGCAGTACTTC
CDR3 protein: CASSETVSLGQYF

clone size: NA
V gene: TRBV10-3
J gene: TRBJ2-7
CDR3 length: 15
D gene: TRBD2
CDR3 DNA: TGTGCCAGCGGGGGGACCAGCGGGAGTGGCTACGAGCAGTACTTC
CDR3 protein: CASGGTSGSGYEQYF

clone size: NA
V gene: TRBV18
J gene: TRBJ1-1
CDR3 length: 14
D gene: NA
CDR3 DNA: TGTGCCAGCTCACCGGGACTGCAGAACACTGAAGCTTTCTTT
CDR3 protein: CASSPGLQNTEAFF

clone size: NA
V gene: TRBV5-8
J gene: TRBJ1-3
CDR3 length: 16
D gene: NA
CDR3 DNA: TGTGCCAGCAGCTTGTTGGGGGCGAATGCCGGAAACACCATATATTTT
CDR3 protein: CASSLLGANAGNTIYF

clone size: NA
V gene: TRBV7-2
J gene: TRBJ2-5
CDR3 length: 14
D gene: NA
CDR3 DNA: TGTGCCAGCAGCGCCACGAGGAACGGAGAGACCCAGTACTTC
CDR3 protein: CASSATRNGETQYF

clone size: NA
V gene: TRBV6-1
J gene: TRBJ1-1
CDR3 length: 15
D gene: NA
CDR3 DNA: TGTGCCAGCAGTGATCCCTTCCTCGGGAACACTGAAGCTTTCTTT
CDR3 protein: CASSDPFLGNTEAFF

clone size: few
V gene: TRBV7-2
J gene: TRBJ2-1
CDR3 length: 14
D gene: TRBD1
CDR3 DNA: TGTGCCAGCAGCTCCCCGGGACAGGGAACTGAGCAGTTCTTC
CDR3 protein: CASSSPGQGTEQFF

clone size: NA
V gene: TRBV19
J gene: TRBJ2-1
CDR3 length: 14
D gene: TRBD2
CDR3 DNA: TGTGCCAGTACGGGCCTAGCGGGTTCAAATGAGCAGTTCTTC
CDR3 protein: CASTGLAGSNEQFF

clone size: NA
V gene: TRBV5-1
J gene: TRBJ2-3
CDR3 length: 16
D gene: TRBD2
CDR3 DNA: TGCGCCAGCGCCCTGGCGGGAGCAACGCGCACAGATACGCAGTATTTT
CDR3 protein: CASALAGATRTDTQYF

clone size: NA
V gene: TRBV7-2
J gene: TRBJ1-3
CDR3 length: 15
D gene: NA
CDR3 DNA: TGTGCCAGCAGCTTGGGCAGTTACTCTGGAAACACCATATATTTT
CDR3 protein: CASSLGSYSGNTIYF

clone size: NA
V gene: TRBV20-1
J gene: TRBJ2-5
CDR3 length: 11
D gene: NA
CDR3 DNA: TGCAGTGCTAGAGATAGGGAGACCCAGTACTTC
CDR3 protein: CSARDRETQYF

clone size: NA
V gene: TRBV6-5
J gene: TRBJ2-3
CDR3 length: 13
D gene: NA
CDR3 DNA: TGTGCCAGCAGGAGGCAGGTTTCAGATACGCAGTATTTT
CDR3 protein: CASRRQVSDTQYF

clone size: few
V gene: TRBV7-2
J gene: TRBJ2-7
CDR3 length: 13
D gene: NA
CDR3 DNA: TGTGCCAGCAGCTGGGGAACGGTCTACGAGCAGTACTTC
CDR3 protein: CASSWGTVYEQYF

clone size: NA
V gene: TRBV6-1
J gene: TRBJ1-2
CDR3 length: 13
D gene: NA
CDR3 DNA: TGTGCCAGCAGTGAAGCATGGGCGGTTGGCTACACCTTC
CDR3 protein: CASSEAWAVGYTF

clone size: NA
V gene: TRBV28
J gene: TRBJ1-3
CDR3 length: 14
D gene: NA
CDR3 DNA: TGTGCCAGCACCGAAAACAGAGCTGGAAACACCATATATTTT
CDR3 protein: CASTENRAGNTIYF

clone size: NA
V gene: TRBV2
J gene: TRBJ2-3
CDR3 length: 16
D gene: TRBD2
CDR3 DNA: TGTGCCAGCCGCTTACTAGCGGGGGGGGGTTCAGATACGCAGTATTTT
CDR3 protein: CASRLLAGGGSDTQYF

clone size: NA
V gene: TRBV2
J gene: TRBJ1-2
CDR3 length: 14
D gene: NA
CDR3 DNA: TGTGCCAGCAGTGTGCAGGTAGAGTTCTATGGCTACACCTTC
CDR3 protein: CASSVQVEFYGYTF

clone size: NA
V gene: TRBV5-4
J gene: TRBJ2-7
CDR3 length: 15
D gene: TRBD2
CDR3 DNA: TGTGCCAGCAGCGTCGGGACTACGGCACGGTACGAGCAGTACTTC
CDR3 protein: CASSVGTTARYEQYF

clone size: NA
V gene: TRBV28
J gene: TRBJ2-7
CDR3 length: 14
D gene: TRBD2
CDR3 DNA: TGTGCCAGCTTCCCGACTAGCGGGAGCTACGAGCAGTACTTC
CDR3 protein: CASFPTSGSYEQYF

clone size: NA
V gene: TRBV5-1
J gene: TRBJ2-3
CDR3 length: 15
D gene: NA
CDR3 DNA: TGCGCCAGCAGCCAACGCCCCCAAAGCACAGATACGCAGTATTTT
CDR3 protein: CASSQRPQSTDTQYF

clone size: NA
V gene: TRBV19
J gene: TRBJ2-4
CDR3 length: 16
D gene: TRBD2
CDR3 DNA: TGTGCCAGTAGTATACTAGCGGGGCTAGCCAAAAACATTCAGTACTTC
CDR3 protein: CASSILAGLAKNIQYF

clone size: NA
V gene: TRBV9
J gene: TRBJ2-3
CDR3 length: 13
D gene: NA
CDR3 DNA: TGTGCCAGCAGCTCGCTGGTTGGAGATACGCAGTATTTT
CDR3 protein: CASSSLVGDTQYF

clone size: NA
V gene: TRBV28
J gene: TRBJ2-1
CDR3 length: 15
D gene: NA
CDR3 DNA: TGTGCCAGCACCACCCTCAAGTTCGGGGAAAATGAGCAGTTCTTC
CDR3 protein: CASTTLKFGENEQFF

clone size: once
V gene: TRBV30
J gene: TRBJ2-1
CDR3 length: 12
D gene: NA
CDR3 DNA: TGTGCCTGGAGTGAGCGGAGAACTCTGCAGTTCTTC
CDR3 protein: CAWSERRTLQFF

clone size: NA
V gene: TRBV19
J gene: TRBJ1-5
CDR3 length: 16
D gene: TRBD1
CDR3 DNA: TGTGCCAGTAGTGGAAAGCGACAGGGTAGCAATCAGCCCCAGCATTTT
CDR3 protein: CASSGKRQGSNQPQHF

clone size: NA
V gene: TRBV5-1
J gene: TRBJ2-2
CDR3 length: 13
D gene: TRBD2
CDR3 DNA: TGCGCCAGCAGCTTGAGGGACTACGGGGAGCTGTTTTTT
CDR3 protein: CASSLRDYGELFF

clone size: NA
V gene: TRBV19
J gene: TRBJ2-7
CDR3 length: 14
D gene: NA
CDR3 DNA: TGTGCCAGTAGTATAGATACAGGGTCCAGCGAGCAGTACTTC
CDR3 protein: CASSIDTGSSEQYF

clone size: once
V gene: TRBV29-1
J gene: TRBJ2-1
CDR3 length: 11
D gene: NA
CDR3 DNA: TGCAGCTTCCGGGAGCCGGGGGAGCAGTTCTTC
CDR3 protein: CSFREPGEQFF

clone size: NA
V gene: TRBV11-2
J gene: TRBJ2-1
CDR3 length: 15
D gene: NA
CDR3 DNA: TGTGCCAGCAGCCAGGGGGGGCTGTCAACAAATGAGCAGTTCTTC
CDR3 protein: CASSQGGLSTNEQFF

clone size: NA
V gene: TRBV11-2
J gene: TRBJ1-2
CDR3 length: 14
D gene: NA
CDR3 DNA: TGTGCCAGCAGCCTCACGACGGAGCCCGGGGGCTACACCTTC
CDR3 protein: CASSLTTEPGGYTF

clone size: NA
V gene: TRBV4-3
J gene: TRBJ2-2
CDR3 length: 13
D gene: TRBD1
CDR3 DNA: TGCGCCAGCAGACAGGGGGGCACCGGGGAGCTGTTTTTT
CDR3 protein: CASRQGGTGELFF

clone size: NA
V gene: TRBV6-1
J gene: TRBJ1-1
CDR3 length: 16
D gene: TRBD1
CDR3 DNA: TGTGCCAGCAGTGAGGGACAGATTTATAGTAACACTGAAGCTTTCTTT
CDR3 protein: CASSEGQIYSNTEAFF

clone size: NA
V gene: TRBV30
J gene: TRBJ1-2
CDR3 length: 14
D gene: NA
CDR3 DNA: TGTGCCTGGACCCGAGTAAGTGCCGGCTATGGCTACACCTTC
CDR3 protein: CAWTRVSAGYGYTF

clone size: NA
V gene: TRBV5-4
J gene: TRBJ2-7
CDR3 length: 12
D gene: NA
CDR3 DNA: TGTGCCAGCAGCTTGAACTCCTACGAGCAGTACTTC
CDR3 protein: CASSLNSYEQYF

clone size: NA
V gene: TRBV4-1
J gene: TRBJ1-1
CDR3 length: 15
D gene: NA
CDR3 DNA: TGCGCCAGCAGCCAAGAGTTGAGCAGCCAAACTGAAGCTTTCTTT
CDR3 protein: CASSQELSSQTEAFF

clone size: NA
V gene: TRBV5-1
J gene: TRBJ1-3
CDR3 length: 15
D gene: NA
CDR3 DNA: TGCGCCAGCAGCTTTAATGGTGCTTCTGGAAACACCATATATTTT
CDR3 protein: CASSFNGASGNTIYF

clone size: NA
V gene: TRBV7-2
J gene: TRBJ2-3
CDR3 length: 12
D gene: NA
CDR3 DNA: TGTGCCAGCAAGCCGAGCACAGATACGCAGTATTTT
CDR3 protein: CASKPSTDTQYF

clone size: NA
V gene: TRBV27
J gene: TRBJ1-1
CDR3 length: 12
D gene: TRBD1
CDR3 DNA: TGTGCCAGCAGTTTCCTGACAGGGATGGCTTTCTTT
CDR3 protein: CASSFLTGMAFF

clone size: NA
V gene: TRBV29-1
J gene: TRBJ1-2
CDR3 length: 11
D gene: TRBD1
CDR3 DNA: TGCAGCGTCTCGGGACAGGCAAGCTACACCTTC
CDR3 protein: CSVSGQASYTF

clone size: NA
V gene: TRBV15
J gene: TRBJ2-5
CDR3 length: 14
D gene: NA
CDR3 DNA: TGTGCCACCAGCAGAGATATGTGGCAAGAGACCCAGTACTTC
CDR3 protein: CATSRDMWQETQYF

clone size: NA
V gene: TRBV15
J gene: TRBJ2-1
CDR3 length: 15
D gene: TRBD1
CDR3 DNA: TGTGCCACCAATAAAGGACAGGGGGTTGGGAATGAGCAGTTCTTC
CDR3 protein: CATNKGQGVGNEQFF

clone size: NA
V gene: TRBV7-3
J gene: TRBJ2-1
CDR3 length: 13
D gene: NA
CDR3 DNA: TGTGCCAGCAGCTCCAGCGGCTACAATGAGCAGTTCTTC
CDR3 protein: CASSSSGYNEQFF

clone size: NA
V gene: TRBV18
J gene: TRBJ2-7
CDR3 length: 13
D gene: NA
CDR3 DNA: TGTGCCAGCTCACCAGGGGGGCCCTACGAGCAGTACTTC
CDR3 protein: CASSPGGPYEQYF

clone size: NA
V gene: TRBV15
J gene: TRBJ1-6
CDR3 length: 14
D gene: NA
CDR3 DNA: TGTGCCACCAGCTGGGGACCTCAAAATTCACCCCTCCACTTT
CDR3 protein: CATSWGPQNSPLHF

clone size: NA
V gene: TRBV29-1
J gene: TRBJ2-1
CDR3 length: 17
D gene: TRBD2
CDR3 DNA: TGCAGCGCCCGCAGGGATTTCGGCACTAGCGGGGGAAATGAGCAGTTCTTC
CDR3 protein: CSARRDFGTSGGNEQFF

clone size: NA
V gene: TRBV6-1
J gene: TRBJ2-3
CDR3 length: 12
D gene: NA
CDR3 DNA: TGTGCCAGCAGCGGGGACACAGATACGCAGTATTTT
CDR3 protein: CASSGDTDTQYF

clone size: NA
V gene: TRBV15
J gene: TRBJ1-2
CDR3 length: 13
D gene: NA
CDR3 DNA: TGTGCCACCAGCAGAAAACCAGGGTATGGCTACACCTTC
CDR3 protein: CATSRKPGYGYTF

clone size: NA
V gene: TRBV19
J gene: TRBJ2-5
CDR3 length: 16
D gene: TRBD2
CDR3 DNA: TGTGCCAGTAGCGTCGGCGGAGCGGGAGTCGGTGAGACCCAGTACTTC
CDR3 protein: CASSVGGAGVGETQYF